These 2 T cell receptor beta chains were all obtained from the same sample, sequenced in a study of blood T cell repertoires in COVID-19. Generated by immunoSEQ multiplex PCR, the TCRdb table keeps only in-frame clones and is missing some. Of roughly 400,000 clones in the sample, roughly 90% were seen once. The sample was PBMCs or T cells enriched from blood (not recorded which). These TCRs come from a woman aged 25-40 years who had recovered from COVID-19.

V usage is TRBV9 and J usage is TRBJ1-1, with TRBD1 identical over 10 bases. After removal of 2 bases from V and 4 bases from J, the junction contained 2 bases not matched to a gene. The length of the CDR3 is 14 residues. Germline V gene sequence: CDR1 SGDLS, CDR2 YYNGEE. The CDR3 DNA sequence: TGTGCCAGCAGCGTGGGACAGGGGATCACTGAAGCTTTCTTT. Translated: CASSVGQGITEAFF.

This rearrangement joins TRBV7-9 to TRBJ2-7; D remains unclear. The CDR3 runs 11 residues. CDR1 and CDR2 (germline): SEHNR, FQNEAQ (reference sequence). V shed 7 bases and J shed 4 bases, with 8 bases lying between them. The CDR3 DNA reads as TGTGCCAGCACCGTCCAATACGAGCAGTACTTC. Its protein is CASTVQYEQYF.